Listed here is a single TCR beta chain. The entry originates in a study of shared T cell receptors in the human thymus. The CDR3 is 12 residues long. Per the germline V gene, CDR1 is MNHNY and CDR2 is SVGAGI (reference sequence). V trimming: 6 bases; J trimming: 12 bases; junction bases outside the gene matches: 11. Some clones are missing from TCRdb's copy, which holds only in-frame ones; the method was immunoSEQ multiplex PCR. The sample has hundreds of thousands of clones; approximately 87% are singletons. These sequences were also reported in another study, on human thymus T cells. That report adds: Gene usage (both V and J) appeared biased in thymic and blood repertoires.

The J gene is TRBJ2-7, the V gene TRBV6-6, with TRBD1 matching over 7 bases. Sample: thymocytes. The clonotype was recovered from a boy in the first two years of life with a congenital heart defect. The DNA of the CDR3 is TGTGCCAGCAGAGACCGTTGGGACAGCCTGTACTTC. Its protein product is CASRDRWDSLYF.